This section outlines one T cell receptor beta chain sequence together with its context. Its antigen specificity is not known. There are no base qualities to consult, and no much larger clone falls within one base. Library prep was done by the immunoSEQ multiplex PCR assay. For the multiplex PCR, a mixture combining 60 forward primers for TCR Vbeta segments and 13 reverse primers for TCR Jbeta segments was used. The CDR3 region of rearranged TCR beta genes was amplified from genomic DNA with a multiplex PCR assay. The Illumina HiSeq System was used to sequence the amplified TCR beta libraries as 87-base-pair reads. The paper's processing steps were these. A later analysis counted 65 million to 90 million unique TCR beta chains across the approximately 700 repertoires, and some 12 million of these chains were shared by at least two donors. To remove PCR and sequencing errors, raw reads were error-corrected and collapsed into unique sequences using a nearest-neighbor algorithm that merged closely related sequences. CDR3 sequences were aligned to IMGT reference sequences to assign V, D and J gene segments. For a sequence to be retained, at least a six-nucleotide match to both a V gene segment and a J gene segment was required. A rearrangement was called productive if the CDR3 had no stop codons and remained in frame with V and J, and every other rearrangement was called non-productive. CDR3 was defined according to IMGT convention as the region running from the second conserved V-encoded cysteine to the conserved J-encoded phenylalanine. The earlier analysis of 587 of the donors excluded sequences that lacked an unambiguous match to a single V gene segment. An earlier analysis of roughly 590 of the donors called V segments functional above 56.7% productive rearrangements and segregating when the between-donor standard deviation exceeded 5%. A statistical classification framework was built to diagnose cytomegalovirus status from the catalog of TCR beta chain sequences. In a later analysis, TCR nucleotide sequences were compared against IMGT/GENE-DB human TR gene sequences so that V and J genes could be assigned. Using the TCRdist pipeline, a later analysis assigned CDR3 sequences along with most-parsimonious VDJ recombination scenarios. A later analysis defined each TCR beta chain by its CDR3 amino acid sequence plus V-gene family, and excluded reads lacking a unique V-gene family. A later analysis removed several hundred highly shared, low-generation-probability nucleotide sequences to deal with suspected cross-contamination and a sequencing artifact. In a later analysis, a clonal expansion index for each public chain was calculated from normalized within-repertoire ranks of inferred template counts. Generation probabilities in a later analysis came from a VDJ recombination model fitted to out-of-frame rearrangements, and those results were checked against IGoR. In a later analysis, TCR-TCR, TCR-HLA and TCR-CMV co-occurrence was scored with hypergeometric tests, and a repertoire-size bias correction was applied to TCR pairs. A later analysis estimated false discovery rates by permuting HLA or CMV assignments 20 times. In a later analysis, co-occurring TCRs were grouped with DBSCAN, and TCRdist sequence similarity was added when clustering was performed within HLA-allele-positive subsets. For co-occurrence clustering, repertoires with fewer than 30,000 or more than 120,000 public chains were excluded, along with a handful of repertoires with anomalous nucleotide sharing. In TCRdb, the immuneACCESS table is reduced to in-frame sequences with V and J assigned. These tables do not hold every clone; where another copy was compared, an unresolved V gene accounts for under half, and the others remain unexplained. V and J calls and clone size are as listed in that table; D and trimming were resolved from the DNA. The sample records about 130,000 clones, about 74% of which are singletons. The leading ten clones occupy 5.8% of the sample.

This sample was included in a study of cytomegalovirus exposure and HLA in healthy donors (dated by TCRdb to the late 2010s). Study-level background: An earlier analysis of roughly 630 of the donors reported roughly 270 Gb of sequence data and around 120 million unique TCR beta sequences from approximately 180 million T cells. To predict cytomegalovirus infection status, the study brought together high-throughput TCR immunosequencing, statistical association of individual TCRs with disease status, and machine learning. Roughly 300 gigabases of sequencing data and around 87 million unique TCR sequences were included in an early release covering 550 to 650 HLA-typed donors. Both class I and class II loci were covered by HLA typing, at four-digit resolution. About 5 DR-DQ haplotypes were handled as single units for association and clustering, since linkage in the cohort was strong. The later analysis used no new phenotypic data to find candidate immune exposures, relying instead on TCR beta sequences and their occurrence across donors. Genome-wide SNP genotypes for about 55% of the 666 donors were used in a later genetic analysis, which treated that subset as a discovery cohort. All discovery cohort repertoires had been generated on a single sequencing platform. The study profiled the T cell repertoires of 500 to 800 subjects by immunosequencing and related them to cytomegalovirus serostatus. The genetic ancestry cluster associated with self-reported Caucasian donors included roughly four fifths of the roughly 390 genotyped donors. Donor age, sex, ethnicity and CMV serostatus were compiled alongside the repertoire data. The study aimed to test whether signatures of past pathogen exposure could be identified by cataloging public T cell receptors. An earlier analysis of 500 to 650 of the donors applied high-throughput TCR beta sequencing to assess whether each TCR beta V gene segment acted as functional or pseudogenic. Besides the first cohort of more than 650 subjects, a separate validation cohort made up of some 110 different subjects was used. To study patterns of TCR occurrence, a later analysis re-analyzed previously published TCR beta repertoires from 700 or so donors and added high-resolution HLA genotyping. Across about 370 genotyped donors of the cohort, an average of approximately 220,000 unique TCR beta nucleotide sequences per donor were sequenced, and around 20% of those sequences were non-productive. The number of donors typed differed by locus, with about 629-640 for A, B, C, DRB1 and DQB1, roughly 520 for DQA1, approximately 570 for DPA1, and around 460 for DPB1. Paper-wide results and their limitations: In a later analysis, the rate of TCR association differed among HLA loci, with DRB1 alleles having the most associated TCRs and HLA-C alleles having the fewest. A cluster of highly shared sequence variants was judged likely to represent a technical artifact of the sequencing pipeline. It was suggested by the authors that the approach could potentially be generalized to other disease states and immunological phenotypes. Correlated functional status among segregating V segments might be attributable to linkage disequilibrium, but an unknown experimental factor could not be ruled out. This cohort had only TCR beta chains sequenced, and the lack of alpha or paired-chain data limited which features could be detected. According to a later analysis, most CMV-associated TCR beta chains appeared to be HLA-restricted, and the HLA associations seemed to be driven largely by CMV exposure. An association between a missense DCLRE1C variant and V-gene and J-gene trimming of TCR beta chains was found in a later genetic analysis and replicated in an independent cohort. The classifier was reported to diagnose cytomegalovirus status with high specificity and sensitivity in both the original and validation cohorts. A further reported finding was that TCR beta sequences accurately predicted the HLA-A and HLA-B alleles for most subjects in the first cohort. In vitro tests confirmed that three of the cytomegalovirus-associated TCR beta chains recognize cytomegalovirus antigens. Roughly uniform sequencing depth across donors was assumed in presence/absence analyses, although this assumption may not hold. While some public TCRs were present in many individuals, most TCR sequences turned up only very rarely across donors. In an earlier analysis of several hundred of the donors, most TCR beta V segments were observed in productive rearrangements about 90% or about 30% of the time, broadly matching IMGT annotations. In the study, some 180 TCR beta chains were listed as associated with cytomegalovirus. At a false discovery rate of 0.05, a later analysis linked some 18,000 TCR beta sequences to specific HLA alleles. When HLA alleles, especially DR and DQ, strongly co-occurred, TCR associations were difficult to assign to individual alleles. Several of the top co-occurrence clusters appeared to be linked to parvovirus B19, influenza, CMV and Epstein-Barr virus, according to a later analysis. In a later analysis, HLA-associated TCR beta chains showed more clonal expansion and lower generation probabilities than non-associated chains that were equally common. Over 15 rarely observed V segments, including chromosome 9 orphons, were excluded from the earlier analysis of just under 600 of the donors because counts were too low. The only immune exposure information available for the cohort was CMV serostatus. According to a later genetic analysis, donors in an Asian-associated ancestry cluster had fewer N-insertions in productive TCRs than the approximately 690-donor mean. HLA typing was unavailable for some donors at each locus, so association tests used only the typed subset.

The cohort comprised 670 or so healthy bone marrow donors. At the time of sampling, all cohort members were nominally healthy, though unrecorded immune exposures were likely present. The donor tested CMV seropositive and was one of the 289 seropositive cohort members. Each donor provided a peripheral blood sample, and peripheral blood mononuclear cells were used for TCR beta sequencing. The Qiagen DNeasy Blood Extraction Kit was used to extract genomic DNA from the blood cell samples. The receptor's source is a woman aged 45 to 65 in good health and CMV-seropositive. The sample comprised PBMCs.

The DNA reads TGCGCCAGCAGCCTTACAGGCTTAGAGACCCAGTACTTC. This gives the protein CASSLTGLETQYF. This chain joins TRBV5-1 to TRBJ2-5; TRBD1 is possibly the D segment (5 matching bases). There are 13 amino acids in the CDR3, from cysteine to phenylalanine inclusive. The kept DNA is CDR3 alone, 39 bases in frame from the first base. The germline V gene specifies SGHRS as CDR1 and YFSETQ as CDR2. Trimming at the junction amounts to 4 bases on V and 4 bases on J, and the germline ends lie 11 bases apart.